This TCR beta chain appears in the sequencing data of a study of blood T cell repertoires in COVID-19. Study background: Sources were T cells, B-cell-depleted T cells, or PBMCs; the material itself was cDNA or gDNA.

This CDR3 region has 13 residues. From germline, CDR1 is SGHTS and CDR2 YDEGEE. V shed 1 base and J shed 5 bases, with 9 bases lying between them. In the original workflow: Estimated nucleated cell counts came from reference gene primer amplification. Sequencing used immunoSEQ multiplex PCR; TCRdb keeps in-frame clones, though not all of them. V and J calls and clone size are as listed in that table; D and trimming were resolved from the DNA. The sample holds under 100,000 clones; just under 85% are singletons and the top ten take 10% to 15%. The sequence was collected from a woman between 70 and 85 years old with active or convalescent COVID-19. The V call is TRBV5-8, the J call TRBJ1-2; unclear D gene. Sequenced input: peripheral blood. The CDR3: CASSLRGSYGYTF. In DNA form, the CDR3 reads TGTGCCAGCAGCTTGCGGGGATCTTATGGCTACACCTTC.